One T cell receptor beta chain is described in this entry. As originally analysed: How many nucleated cells were present was estimated from reference gene primer amplification. Using immunoSEQ multiplex PCR, the repertoire was profiled, and TCRdb retains in-frame clones only, with some absent. V, J and clone size are those of that table, while D and trimming were read from the DNA. The sample has hundreds of thousands of clones; more than 75% are singletons. The sample comes from a study of blood T cell repertoires in COVID-19. For the study at large: Specimens from acute and convalescent COVID-19 originated in the United States, Italy and Spain. T cells, B-cell-depleted T cells, or PBMCs provided the cDNA or gDNA that served as material.

Unmatched junction bases numbered 3, after V lost 4 bases and J lost 6 bases. The germline V gene encodes CDR1 SNHLY and CDR2 FYNNEI. The CDR3 length is 14 residues. Sample: peripheral blood. J is TRBJ2-1 and V is TRBV2; 10 bases line up with TRBD2. The receptor was derived from a woman aged 18-35 years who had recovered from COVID-19. The chain's CDR3 is CASSVLAGINEQFF. Here the CDR3 DNA reads TGTGCCAGCAGTGTACTAGCGGGAATCAATGAGCAGTTCTTC.